The 7 T cell receptor beta chains given below trace back to one sample, sequenced in a study of blood T cells in healthy people across ages. Next came a second PCR, run for roughly 6 to 11 cycles, which used a sample-barcoded 5' primer along with a J-beta primer mix. A single record per CDR3 protein comes from TCRdb applying MiXCR to the 5' RACE reads. The table shows 650,000 to 950,000 distinct CDR3 sequences, with under 45% occurring only once. Sequencing was done on a sample of blood. The source is a man aged 60 to 69 in good health.

The gene calls are TRBV14 and TRBJ2-5; perhaps TRBD2 as D (5 bases). In germline, CDR1 is SGHDN, CDR2 FVKESK. Deletions cut 4 bases from V and 7 bases from J, with 13 bases between. This CDR3 contains 13 residues. The CDR3 protein is CASSPRTYGTQYF. The CDR3 coding sequence is TGTGCCAGCAGCCCACGGACTTATGGGACCCAGTACTTC. Full variable domain (rest looked up from reference TRBV14 and TRBJ2-5): EAGVTQFPSHSVIEKGQTVTLRCDPISGHDNLYWYRRVMGKEIKFLLHFVKESKQDESGMPNNRFLAERTGGTYSTLKVQPAELEDSGVYFCASSPRTYGTQYFGPGTRLLVL.

This clonotype was recorded a few times. This chain joins TRBV3-1 and TRBJ2-1; possible D gene TRBD2, 5 bases. The germline V gene encodes CDR1 LGHDT and CDR2 YNNKEL (reference sequence). Trimming shortened V by 4 bases and J by 11 bases, and 21 bases separated the two germline ends. The CDR3 extends over 15 amino acids. The CDR3 DNA follows: TGTGCCAGCAGCCCAAGAACGGGATGGACTGCACAGCAGTTCTTC. Translating gives CASSPRTGWTAQQFF.

The rearrangement uses TRBV12-3 or TRBV12-4 and TRBJ2-7; D is unclear. CDR3 size: 13 residues. The V end was cut by 5 bases, the J end by 9 bases, with 17 bases between. CDR3 in DNA: TGTGCCAGCAGTCCGAGCGATGGGCACGGGCAGTACTTC. It specifies CASSPSDGHGQYF.

This clonotype was counted a few times. The chain is built from TRBV7-9 and TRBJ1-2; the D gene is possibly TRBD1 (5 bases). Trimming cost V 4 bases and J 0 bases, with 15 bases left between them. Germline V gene sequence: CDR1 SEHNR, CDR2 FQNEAQ (reference sequence). CDR3 length: 16 amino acids. The CDR3 nucleotides are TGTGCCAGCAGCTCTCCGGGTCGGGGGGCTAACTATGGCTACACCTTC. Translated, it gives CASSSPGRGANYGYTF.

The V gene is TRBV7-9, the J gene TRBJ1-2; D is ambiguous. CDR3 size: 15 residues. V lost 5 bases, J lost 0 bases, and 13 bases lay in between. Germline-derived CDR1 and CDR2 are SEHNR and FQNEAQ (reference sequence). CDR3 residues: CASSRMGEANYGYTF. For the CDR3, the DNA is TGTGCCAGCAGCCGGATGGGTGAAGCTAACTATGGCTACACCTTC.

The rearrangement links TRBV24-1 to TRBJ2-1; TRBD2 is a possible D gene (5 bases). The CDR3 is 14 amino acids. Trimming took 6 bases from V and 8 from J, leaving 16 bases between them. Germline V gene data show CDR1 as KGHDR and CDR2 as SFDVKD. CDR3 nucleotide sequence: TGTGCCACCAGTTCTGGACTGTATTACGATGAGCAGTTCTTC. Its translation: CATSSGLYYDEQFF.

This clonotype was seen once. This rearrangement joins TRBV12-3 or TRBV12-4 to TRBJ2-1, with D uncertain. The CDR3 length is 13 residues. Trimming stripped 5 bases from V and 5 bases from J, with 10 bases between. The DNA of the CDR3 is TGTGCCAGCAGTACTGTAGAAAACAATGAGCAGTTCTTC. This codes for CASSTVENNEQFF.